This paragraph covers one TCR beta chain sequence. The data belong to a study of blood T cell repertoires in COVID-19. Overall study: Collection of acute and convalescent COVID-19 samples took place in the United States, Italy and Spain. From T cells, B-cell-depleted T cells, or PBMCs came the material, which was cDNA or gDNA.

The table came from immunoSEQ multiplex PCR; TCRdb's copy has only in-frame clones and leaves some out. The data contain roughly 110,000 clones, over 70% of them singletons. Sequenced sample: peripheral blood. This TCR derives from a human donor with acute or convalescent COVID-19. The donor label of this sample is uncertain.

CDR3 nucleotides: TGTGCCAGCAGCCTTACAGGGCGAAGGACTGAAGCTTTCTTT. It encodes CASSLTGRRTEAFF. The chain carries TRBV28 and TRBJ1-1, with D possibly being TRBD1 (6 bases). Germline lookup yields CDR1 MDHEN and CDR2 SYDVKM. This CDR3 has 14 residues. Trimming cost V 6 bases and J 5 bases, with 16 bases left between them.